This T cell receptor (beta chain) was found in a study of blood T cell repertoires in COVID-19. Overall study: Acute-phase and convalescent COVID-19 samples originated in the United States, Italy and Spain. Sample material is recorded as cDNA or gDNA derived from T cells, B-cell-depleted T cells, or PBMCs.

Using immunoSEQ multiplex PCR, the repertoire was profiled, and TCRdb retains in-frame clones only, with some absent. Altogether under 250,000 clones are present, about 83% being singletons, with the ten largest covering around 12%. This clone has only one observation. Germline V gene data show CDR1 as SNHLY and CDR2 as FYNNEI. V lost 8 bases and J lost 7, with 11 bases in between. This CDR3 region has 12 residues. This receptor was identified in a man older than 75 with acute or convalescent COVID-19. The sequencing sample was made of peripheral blood. This chain joins TRBV2 and TRBJ2-2; a weak D match, TRBD2 (5 bases). CDR3 sequence: CASHRGYGELFF. The CDR3 DNA sequence: TGTGCCAGCCACCGGGGATACGGGGAGCTGTTTTTT.